This TCR beta chain derives from a study of identical twins. The CDR3 loop spans 15 amino acids. Trimming cost V 2 bases and J 1 base, with 13 bases left between them. CDR1 is SGHRS, CDR2 YFSETQ, per germline. Unique molecular identifiers were in the cDNA, with template-switch universal primer binding. TCRdb reprocessed the 5' RACE reads with MiXCR, giving one entry per CDR3 protein. The sample includes 1.5 million or so distinct CDR3 sequences, around 29% seen only once; the top ten take 0.25% to 0.3%. The J gene is TRBJ2-7, the V gene TRBV5-1; unclear D gene. Material: cord blood. This clonotype was sampled from a newborn girl in good health. CDR3 sequence: CASSFIQVGSYEQYF. CDR3 coding DNA: TGCGCCAGCAGCTTTATCCAGGTGGGGTCCTACGAGCAGTACTTC.